This TCR beta chain was sequenced in a study of cytomegalovirus exposure and HLA in healthy donors. Broader study findings: Later, TCR association rates were found to vary by HLA locus, highest for DRB1 and lowest for HLA-C. The dataset shows that most TCR sequences were rare, while some public TCRs occurred in many donors.

The PCR contained 60 Vbeta and 13 Jbeta primers. Clones were sequenced by immunoSEQ multiplex PCR, and TCRdb holds only the in-frame ones, with some missing. The sample has about 160,000 clones, roughly four fifths seen once. CDR1 is SQVTM, CDR2 ANQGSEA, per germline. CDR3 size: 17 residues. V was clipped by 1 base and J by 6 bases; unmatched bases: 15. For this clone: What it recognizes is unknown.

Material for sequencing was PBMCs. The clonotype originates from a man between 45 and 60 years old in good health and CMV-seropositive. The V call is TRBV29-1, the J call TRBJ2-3; 8 bases agree with TRBD2. The CDR3 DNA sequence: TGCAGCGTTGAAGGGGCGGGAGGCCGTCGAAGAATGGATACGCAGTATTTT. Translation gives CSVEGAGGRRRMDTQYF.